This TCR beta chain was profiled in a study of shared clonotypes between healthy human individuals. Whole-study results and caveats: Researchers found naive subsets generally carried larger estimated richness than memory subsets. Naive CD4 clonotype sharing across several donors was about 5.3%. When compared with the clonotypes that were shared by all four sorted-subset donors, the non-shared clonotypes turned out to have lower generation probabilities.

Libraries were prepared by immunoSEQ multiplex PCR; TCRdb keeps only in-frame clonotypes and omits some of them. This table has about 2.2 million clones, 90% to 95% appearing once. CD45RO-negative CD8 cells positively selected for CCR7 made up the naive population, which excluded terminally differentiated effector memory CD45RA+ cells. CDR1 is MNHEY, CDR2 SMNVEV, per germline (reference sequence). This CDR3 region has 14 residues. The ends were cut back, 3 bases at V and 1 base at J, with 9 bases in the middle. Comments on this clone: Its antigen is currently unknown. Within the sample, other DNA sequences also encode this same CDR3.

The source is a man between 18 and 35 years old in good health. Some clones in this sample may be carry-over from other donors' samples. Sequencing was performed on naive CD8+ T cells from PBMCs. The genes are TRBV27 and TRBJ2-5; weak D call: TRBD1 (5 bases). CDR3 region: CASSFRQSQETQYF. CDR3 in DNA: TGTGCCAGCAGTTTCCGACAGAGCCAAGAGACCCAGTACTTC.